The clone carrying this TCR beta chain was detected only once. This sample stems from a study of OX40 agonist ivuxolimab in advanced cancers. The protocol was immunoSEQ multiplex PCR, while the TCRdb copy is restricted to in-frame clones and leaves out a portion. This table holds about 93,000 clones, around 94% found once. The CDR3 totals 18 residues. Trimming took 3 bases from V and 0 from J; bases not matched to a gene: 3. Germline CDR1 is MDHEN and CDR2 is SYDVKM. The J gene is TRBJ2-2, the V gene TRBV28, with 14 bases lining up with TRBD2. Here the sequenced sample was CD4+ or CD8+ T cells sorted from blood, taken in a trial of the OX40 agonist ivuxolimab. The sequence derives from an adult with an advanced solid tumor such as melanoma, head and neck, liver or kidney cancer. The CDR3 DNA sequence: TGTGCCAGCAGTTTCGGGACTAGCGGGGGAACGAACACCGGGGAGCTGTTTTTT. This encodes CASSFGTSGGTNTGELFF.